This passage covers 28 T cell receptor beta chains from one sample sequenced in a study of radiation and T cells in renal cell carcinoma (dated by TCRdb to 2020 to 2021). Per the publication, the time point label means: blood 2 weeks post-SBRT. Per the publication, the treatment or condition label means: 15 Gy SBRT to primary tumor, nephrectomy 4 weeks later. Libraries were built with the immunoSEQ multiplex PCR assay. This immuneACCESS table, as held by TCRdb, lists in-frame sequences with V and J called but not all clones. Of the missing ones, under half trace to an unresolved V gene in checked studies; the others have no known cause. For this sample there are fewer than 150,000 clones; roughly 91% appear just once. Of the sample, around 6% falls within the top ten clones. Here the sequenced sample was blood, taken from a patient whose treatment included radiotherapy and nephrectomy. The receptors derive from a woman in her seventies with renal cell carcinoma.

The V and J genes are TRBV18 and TRBJ2-1, with 7 bases fitting TRBD2. The germline V gene encodes CDR1 KGHSH and CDR2 LQKENI. Trimming took 6 bases from V and 9 from J; bases not matched to a gene: 11. This CDR3 has 14 amino acids. This chain's CDR3 is CASSRSSGVPEQFF. CDR3 coding DNA: TGTGCCAGCTCCCGATCGAGCGGGGTGCCTGAGCAGTTCTTC.

This clone was seen more than once but under ten times. The CDR3 DNA is TGCAGCGTTGGGACTCGTAACAGCAATCAGCCCCAGCATTTT. Translated, it gives CSVGTRNSNQPQHF. The chain joins TRBV29-1 to TRBJ1-5; D remains ambiguous. V gave up 4 bases and J gave up 1 base, with 11 bases separating them. From germline, CDR1 is SQVTM and CDR2 ANQGSEA. The CDR3 sequence is 14 residues long.

This clone has only one observation. The chain couples TRBV9 to TRBJ1-5, with 8 bases matching TRBD1. Trimming cost V 4 bases and J 7 bases; bases outside gene matches: 10. From germline, CDR1 is SGDLS and CDR2 YYNGEE. CDR3 length: 15 amino acids. Written as DNA, the CDR3 is TGTGCCAGCAGCCCCGAGGGCAGGGGGCTCCAGCCCCAGCATTTT. Residues: CASSPEGRGLQPQHF.

The chain combines TRBV5-1 with TRBJ2-2; D possibly corresponds to TRBD2 (7 bases). V shed 4 bases and J shed 2 bases, with 12 bases lying between them. This CDR3 contains 15 residues. CDR1 is SGHRS and CDR2 is YFSETQ in the germline V gene. CDR3 region: CASSRGGQNTGELFF. CDR3 coding DNA: TGCGCCAGCAGCCGCGGGGGCCAAAACACCGGGGAGCTGTTTTTT.

The V gene is TRBV19, the J gene TRBJ1-2; 8 bases line up with TRBD1. V lost 7 bases and J lost 8; bases outside the gene matches: 12. The CDR3 has 14 amino acids. Looked up from germline, CDR1 is LNHDA and CDR2 is SQIVND (reference sequence). The CDR3 reads CASKISGGAEGYTF. The DNA of the CDR3 is TGTGCCAGTAAGATCTCAGGGGGCGCGGAAGGCTACACCTTC.

The genes are TRBV20-1 and TRBJ2-5, with D hard to call. V was clipped by 2 bases and J by 5 bases, with 6 bases between them. The CDR3 contains 11 residues. Germline loops: CDR1 DFQATT, CDR2 SNEGSKA (reference sequence). The CDR3, as DNA: TGCAGTGCTAGATTCGCGGAGACCCAGTACTTC. Protein product: CSARFAETQYF.

The chain employs TRBV10-3 and TRBJ1-2; possible D gene TRBD1, 5 bases. CDR1 is ENHRY, CDR2 SYGVKD, per germline. The V and J ends lost 7 bases and 0 bases respectively, with 12 bases between them. The CDR3 length is 14 residues. The CDR3 reads CAITVQGANYGYTF. CDR3 in DNA: TGTGCCATCACTGTGCAGGGTGCTAACTATGGCTACACCTTC.

The chain has TRBV5-1 and TRBJ1-5; D is possibly TRBD1 (5 bases). The CDR3 runs to 14 residues. The germline V gene has CDR1 SGHRS and CDR2 YFSETQ. The germline V and J ends were trimmed by 3 bases and 7 bases, with 14 bases remaining between them. In DNA, the CDR3 is TGCGCCAGCAGCTCGGGGGATTTGGGCCAGCCCCAGCATTTT. Encoded protein: CASSSGDLGQPQHF.

This rearrangement joins TRBV19 to TRBJ1-6; TRBD1 matches 7 bases. The CDR3 loop spans 16 amino acids. V gave up 6 bases and J gave up 3 bases; unmatched junction bases: 8. Germline V gives CDR1 LNHDA, CDR2 SQIVND (reference sequence). The CDR3 nucleotides are TGTGCCAGTAGACCCAGGGGGACCGTCTATAATTCACCCCTCCACTTT. This gives the protein CASRPRGTVYNSPLHF.

The chain recombines TRBV7-9 with TRBJ1-4, with 8 bases lining up with TRBD1. This CDR3 contains 17 residues. CDR1 is SEHNR, CDR2 FQNEAQ, per germline (reference sequence). The ends lost 5 bases at V and 5 bases at J; junction bases unmatched: 13. CDR3 amino acids: CASSRTLTGGKNEKLFF. CDR3 nucleotides: TGTGCCAGCAGCCGAACACTTACAGGGGGAAAGAATGAAAAACTGTTTTTT.

The rearrangement uses TRBV25-1 and TRBJ2-5, with D possibly being TRBD1 (6 bases). From germline, CDR1 is MGHDK and CDR2 SYGVNS. The CDR3 totals 15 residues. Trimming cost V 4 bases and J 2 bases, with 14 bases left between them. CDR3 loop: CASSATGSLQETQYF. CDR3 DNA: TGTGCCAGCAGTGCCACAGGGTCCCTTCAAGAGACCCAGTACTTC.

The J gene is TRBJ1-2, the V gene TRBV30; D remains ambiguous. Trimming pared 5 bases from V and 2 bases from J, leaving 12 bases between. The CDR3 loop spans 13 amino acids. From germline, CDR1 is GTSNPN and CDR2 SVGIG (reference sequence). CDR3 amino acids: CAWGSTRNYGYTF. CDR3 nucleotide sequence: TGTGCCTGGGGTTCGACACGGAACTATGGCTACACCTTC.

This clone was found once. This rearrangement joins TRBV6-5 to TRBJ1-3; no reliable D call. The V gene's germline CDR1 is MNHEY and CDR2 SVGAGI. Between the trimmed V and J ends, which lost 7 bases and 3 bases, there was a span of 16 bases. This CDR3 has 15 amino acids. The CDR3 protein is CASTPRAGGGNTIYF. In DNA form, the CDR3 reads TGTGCCAGCACCCCTCGTGCCGGCGGTGGAAACACCATATATTTT.

This clone was detected only once. The V call is TRBV9, the J call TRBJ1-3, with unresolved D. V gave up 0 bases and J gave up 3 bases, with 10 bases separating them. Germline CDR1 is SGDLS and CDR2 is YYNGEE. The CDR3 runs 15 residues. CDR3 region: CASSVASQLGNTIYF. CDR3 sequence (DNA): TGTGCCAGCAGCGTAGCTTCCCAGCTTGGAAACACCATATATTTT.

The chain has TRBV28 and TRBJ1-2; D is unclear. Between the trimmed V and J ends, which lost 6 bases and 7 bases, there was a span of 9 bases. Germline V CDR1 and CDR2: MDHEN, SYDVKM. The CDR3 consists of 11 residues. In nucleotides, the CDR3 is TGTGCCAGCAGGGGCGCGGGTGGCTACACCTTC. This sequence encodes CASRGAGGYTF.

V gene TRBV6-5 combines with J gene TRBJ2-3; D perhaps matches TRBD1 (6 bases). Germline V CDR1 and CDR2: MNHEY, SVGAGI. The V end was cut by 6 bases, the J end by 0 bases, with 13 bases between. The CDR3 sequence is 15 residues long. The CDR3 DNA reads as TGTGCCAGCAGACGACAGGTTTCTAGCACAGATACGCAGTATTTT. Translated, it gives CASRRQVSSTDTQYF.

This clone was recorded a few times. This chain links TRBV5-6 with TRBJ1-1; D gene uncertain. The CDR3 contains 15 residues. Germline values: CDR1 SGHDT, CDR2 YYEEEE. The V end lost 0 bases, the J end lost 1 base, and 10 bases lay between the germline ends. Here the CDR3 reads CASSLAGEWNTEAFF. CDR3 in DNA: TGTGCCAGCAGCTTGGCAGGAGAATGGAACACTGAAGCTTTCTTT.

This chain uses TRBV7-6 with TRBJ1-3, with D possibly TRBD1 on 6 matching bases. Germline V gives CDR1 SGHVS, CDR2 FNYEAQ. The CDR3 loop spans 13 amino acids. Trimming shortened V by 3 bases and J by 4 bases, and 7 bases separated the two germline ends. CDR3 protein: CASSFGTGNTIYF. The CDR3 bases are TGTGCCAGCAGCTTTGGGACAGGAAACACCATATATTTT. The full variable domain, with the rest looked up from reference TRBV7-6 and TRBJ1-3, is GAGVSQSPRYKVTKRGQDVALRCDPISGHVSLYWYRQALGQGPEFLTYFNYEAQQDKSGLPNDRFSAERPEGSISTLTIQRTEQRDSAMYRCASSFGTGNTIYFGEGSWLTVV.

The rearrangement links TRBV6-1 to TRBJ1-5, with a weak D call TRBD1 (6 bases). Germline V gene data show CDR1 as MNHNS and CDR2 as SASEGT. The CDR3 loop spans 14 amino acids. V lost 3 bases to trimming and J lost 5 bases, with 11 bases between them. In DNA form, the CDR3 reads TGTGCCAGCAGTGATAGGGCAGGGGATCAGCCCCAGCATTTT. The encoded protein is CASSDRAGDQPQHF.

This clone appeared a single time. The chain has TRBV25-1 and TRBJ1-2, with a weak D call TRBD1 (5 bases). V was cut by 5 bases and J by 5 bases, with 24 bases left in between. The CDR3 spans 17 residues. Germline V gives CDR1 MGHDK, CDR2 SYGVNS. In DNA form, the CDR3 reads TGTGCCAGCAGTCGACCCGGGATCCTGGGGGGATATTATGGCTACACCTTC. Protein product: CASSRPGILGGYYGYTF.

This chain joins TRBV18 and TRBJ1-5, with a possible D match to TRBD1 (5 bases). CDR3 size: 17 residues. Germline V CDR1 and CDR2: KGHSH, LQKENI. V lost 4 bases to trimming and J lost 0 bases, with 16 bases between them. The CDR3 sequence is CASSLAPPGPSNQPQHF. The CDR3 nucleotides read TGTGCCAGCTCACTCGCTCCACCGGGACCTAGCAATCAGCCCCAGCATTTT.

The chain links TRBV7-2 to TRBJ1-1; no firm D call. This CDR3 contains 13 residues. Trimming left V 4 bases short and J 0 bases short, with 6 bases between. The germline gives CDR1 SGHTA, CDR2 FQGNSA. The CDR3 reads CASSSSMNTEAFF. The CDR3 nucleotides read TGTGCCAGCAGCTCTAGCATGAACACTGAAGCTTTCTTT. Combining the CDR3 with reference TRBV7-2 and TRBJ1-1 gives the whole variable domain GAGVSQSPSNKVTEKGKDVELRCDPISGHTALYWYRQSLGQGLEFLIYFQGNSAPDKSGLPSDRFSAERTGGSVSTLTIQRTQQEDSAVYLCASSSSMNTEAFFGQGTRLTVV.

The chain's CDR3 is CASSSTGTGVLTDTQYF. The CDR3 DNA reads TGCGCCAGCAGCTCAACCGGGACAGGGGTACTCACAGATACGCAGTATTTT. The rearrangement joins TRBV5-1 to TRBJ2-3, with 10 bases aligning to TRBD1. This CDR3 region has 17 residues. J was trimmed by 2 bases and V by 3 bases; bases with no gene match: 9. Germline V gene lookup returns CDR1 SGHRS and CDR2 YFSETQ.

This clone was seen only once. CDR3 region: CASTKVRPGVSNSPLHF. The CDR3 DNA reads as TGTGCCAGCACCAAGGTCCGGCCGGGAGTTAGCAATTCACCCCTCCACTTT. The V and J genes are TRBV28 and TRBJ1-6, with D unclear. The CDR3 totals 17 residues. Trimming took 7 bases from V and 7 from J, leaving 23 bases between them. From germline, CDR1 is MDHEN and CDR2 SYDVKM.

This clone has more than one count but fewer than ten. J is TRBJ2-7 and V is TRBV7-2, with 11 bases identical to TRBD2. Germline lookup yields CDR1 SGHTA and CDR2 FQGNSA. The CDR3 consists of 16 residues. V shed 5 bases and J 0 bases; nucleotides not matched to a gene: 6. The CDR3 loop reads CASSHEGTSGSYEQYF. CDR3 sequence (DNA): TGTGCCAGCAGCCACGAGGGGACTAGCGGCTCCTACGAGCAGTACTTC.

The rearrangement joins TRBV7-2 to TRBJ1-2, with D possibly TRBD1 on 6 matching bases. CDR3 length equals 11 residues. The V and J ends lost 5 bases and 10 bases respectively, with 11 bases between them. CDR1 and CDR2 from the germline V gene are SGHTA and FQGNSA. CDR3 sequence (DNA): TGTGCCAGCAGCCTGGGGGGCGACTACACCTTC. Its translation is CASSLGGDYTF.

The chain employs TRBV10-3 and TRBJ2-2; maybe TRBD2 (6 bases). Germline CDR1 and CDR2: ENHRY and SYGVKD. This CDR3 comprises 13 residues. Between the trimmed V and J ends, which lost 6 bases and 7 bases, there was a span of 12 bases. This chain's CDR3 is CAIRGSGDGELFF. CDR3 nucleotide sequence: TGTGCCATCAGGGGATCGGGGGACGGGGAGCTGTTTTTT.

The chain joins TRBV6-5 to TRBJ2-2, with D perhaps matching TRBD2 (6 bases). Germline CDR1 and CDR2: MNHEY and SVGAGI. This CDR3 region has 14 residues. Trimming took off 6 bases at V and 6 bases at J, with 14 bases between the two ends. Here the CDR3 DNA reads TGTGCCAGCAGCGGCGGGGCTGGGGCCGGGGAGCTGTTTTTT. Protein sequence: CASSGGAGAGELFF.